A selection of T cell receptor beta chains follows, all from one sample in a study of breast tumors, draining lymph nodes, adjacent tissues. Each CDR3 protein gets one entry after TCRdb re-called the multiplex PCR reads with MiXCR. The sample lists 12,000 or so distinct CDR3 sequences; about 36% were seen once. The sample taken for sequencing was breast tumor tissue. All receptors derive from a female donor with breast cancer. Some clones in this sample may be carry-over from other donors' samples. Both conserved end residues are part of each CDR3. Fields, in order: clone size, V gene, D gene, CDR3 length, J gene, CDR3 DNA, CDR3 protein. The D gene is left open where the match is weak. The size entry is marked missing in some rows and otherwise reads once, few, many or a size class.

>many|TRBV5-1|.|15|TRBJ2-5
TGCGCCAGCAGCAAGAGCGGCAACATCCAAGAGACCCAGTACTTC
CASSKSGNIQETQYF
>many|TRBV7-8|.|14|TRBJ1-2
TGTGCCAGCAGCTCCACCCAGGGTTGGGGAGGCTACACCTTC
CASSSTQGWGGYTF
>many|TRBV12-3/TRBV12-4|.|13|TRBJ2-3
TGTGCCAGCAGCCCCAGACTAGCAGATACGCAGTATTTT
CASSPRLADTQYF
>many|TRBV7-8|TRBD1|18|TRBJ1-4
TGTGCCAGCAGCCCCGCTCGGGACAGGGGGCGGGCTAATGAAAAACTGTTTTTT
CASSPARDRGRANEKLFF
>.|TRBV5-1|TRBD1|14|TRBJ2-7
TGCGCCAGCAGCTCGGGACAGGGGTTTTACGAGCAGTACTTC
CASSSGQGFYEQYF
>many|TRBV4-1|TRBD1|15|TRBJ1-2
TGCGCCAGCAGCCAAGACGGACAGGTTATCTATGGCTACACCTTC
CASSQDGQVIYGYTF
>many|TRBV11-2|TRBD2|14|TRBJ2-5
TGTGCCAGCAGCTTAGGACTAGCCCAAGAGACCCAGTACTTC
CASSLGLAQETQYF
>many|TRBV19|TRBD1|14|TRBJ1-5
TGTGCCAGTACTCCCGGGACAGTTAATCAGCCCCAGCATTTT
CASTPGTVNQPQHF
>.|TRBV7-9|.|13|TRBJ2-1
TGTGCCAGCAGCTTAGCGGGACCCAGTGAGCAGTTCTTC
CASSLAGPSEQFF
>medium-sized|TRBV29-1|.|15|TRBJ2-7
TGCAGCGTTGAAAGGACTTCGGGACTGGCGTACGAGCAGTACTTC
CSVERTSGLAYEQYF
>.|TRBV7-8|TRBD2|15|TRBJ2-3
TGTGCCAGCAGCGGGACTAGCGGGGGCCGAGATGAGCAGTATTTT
CASSGTSGGRDEQYF
>many|TRBV18|TRBD1|15|TRBJ1-2
TGTGCCAGCTCAAAAGAACAGGGGGCTTACTATGGCTACACCTTC
CASSKEQGAYYGYTF
>many|TRBV7-3|TRBD2|16|TRBJ2-3
TGTGCCAGCAGCTTAAATTTAGCGGGAAGCACAGATACGCAGTATTTT
CASSLNLAGSTDTQYF
>many|TRBV19|.|14|TRBJ2-3
TGTGCCAGCCGGGACGAAACTAGCACAGATACGCAGTATTTT
CASRDETSTDTQYF
>medium-sized|TRBV7-9|.|18|TRBJ2-3
TGTGCCAGCAGCTCCCTGAATGAGGGACATTTCTTGTCAGATACGCAGTATTTT
CASSSLNEGHFLSDTQYF
>many|TRBV7-8|.|18|TRBJ2-1
TGTGCCAGCAGCTCAATTACAGGGGCTGGGGGGTCGGTCAATGAGCAGTTCTTC
CASSSITGAGGSVNEQFF
>.|TRBV12-3/TRBV12-4|TRBD2|12|TRBJ2-7
TGTGCCGGCAGCTTAGGGAGGGCCGAGCAGTACTTC
CAGSLGRAEQYF
>many|TRBV5-1|.|13|TRBJ1-2
TGCGCCAGCGGCGACACTGGGAACTATGGCTACACCTTC
CASGDTGNYGYTF
>many|TRBV4-2|TRBD1|16|TRBJ2-5
TGTGCCAGCAGCCACGGGCGGACAGGGGTGGGGGAGACCCAGTACTTC
CASSHGRTGVGETQYF
>.|TRBV10-3|TRBD2|15|TRBJ2-7
TGTGCCATCAATGGAAAGACTAGCGGGGAATACGAGCAGTACTTT
CAINGKTSGEYEQYF
>.|TRBV19|.|14|TRBJ2-1
TGTGCCAGTACGTCGGATTTTATCTACAATGAGCAGTTCTTC
CASTSDFIYNEQFF
>once|TRBV19|.|13|TRBJ1-4
TGTGCCAGTACCGGGCCAAGCTGGGAAAAACCGTTTTTT
CASTGPSWEKPFF
>many|TRBV11-2|.|15|TRBJ2-7
TGTGCCAGCAGAAACCAAAGCGGCAGCTCAGACGAGCAGTACTTC
CASRNQSGSSDEQYF
>few|TRBV29-1|.|12|TRBJ1-1
TGCAGCGCCAACCGCGGGGGGGTTGAAGCTTTCTTT
CSANRGGVEAFF
>.|TRBV2|TRBD2|15|TRBJ2-3
TGTGCCAGCATTTGGAATAGCGGGACTTCAGATACGCAGTATTTT
CASIWNSGTSDTQYF
>.|TRBV18|.|13|TRBJ1-5
TGTGCCAGCTCACCAGGACGCGATCAGCCCCAGCATTTT
CASSPGRDQPQHF
>many|TRBV27|TRBD2|16|TRBJ2-3
TGTGCCAGCAGTCCCGGGGGGGGGCCAGTGACAGATACGCAGTATTTT
CASSPGGGPVTDTQYF
>.|TRBV25-1|TRBD1|15|TRBJ2-1
TGTGCCAGCAGTGAATCGGGGACAGGATACAATGAGCAGTTCTTC
CASSESGTGYNEQFF
>many|TRBV12-3/TRBV12-4|.|14|TRBJ2-5
TGTGCCAGCACCCTCAGCGGATTTCAAGAGACCCAGTACTTC
CASTLSGFQETQYF
>.|TRBV5-1|.|18|TRBJ2-5
TGCGCCAGCAGCTTGTCCACCTTACAGGCAGGGCCGGCAGAGACCCAGTACTTC
CASSLSTLQAGPAETQYF
>.|TRBV20-1|TRBD1|16|TRBJ2-3
TGCAGTGCTAGCCACGGGACAGGATCTAGCACAGATACGCAGTATTTT
CSASHGTGSSTDTQYF
>many|TRBV6-5|TRBD1|14|TRBJ1-2
TGTGCCAGCAGTAGAAACAGGGGCCAGGGAGGCTACACCTTC
CASSRNRGQGGYTF
>.|TRBV15|.|13|TRBJ2-7
TGTGCCACCAGCCTAGGCATCTCCTACGAGCAGTACTTC
CATSLGISYEQYF
>many|TRBV6-5|.|12|TRBJ1-2
TGTGCCAGCAGTAACCCCCCGCGGGGCTACACCTTC
CASSNPPRGYTF
>.|TRBV24-1|TRBD1|16|TRBJ2-5
TGTGCCACCAGTGATGACAGGGATATCGGTCGAGAGACCCAGTACTTC
CATSDDRDIGRETQYF
>.|TRBV7-3|.|11|TRBJ2-1
TGTGCCAGCAGCTCAGGCAGTGAGCAGTTCTTC
CASSSGSEQFF